The 20 T cell receptor beta chains given below trace back to one sample, sequenced in a study of shared clonotypes between healthy human individuals. CD45RO-negative CD8 cells positively selected for CCR7 made up the naive population, which excluded terminally differentiated effector memory CD45RA+ cells. The table came from immunoSEQ multiplex PCR; TCRdb's copy has only in-frame clones and leaves some out. Found here are about 2,200,000 clones, about 92% of them singletons; the top ten hold approximately 1.7%. Sequenced material: naive CD8+ T cells from PBMCs. The receptors were gathered from a man between 18 and 35 years old in good health. Some clones in this sample may be carry-over from other donors' samples.

The chain links TRBV5-8 to TRBJ1-3; D unclear. This CDR3 has 16 amino acids. Germline V gives CDR1 SGHTS, CDR2 YDEGEE. V lost 0 bases to trimming and J lost 0 bases, with 10 bases between them. In DNA, the CDR3 is TGTGCCAGCAGCTTGGTCAAGGAATCCTCTGGAAACACCATATATTTT. Translating it yields CASSLVKESSGNTIYF.

The J gene is TRBJ2-1, the V gene TRBV7-8; D assignment may be TRBD1 or TRBD2 (5 bases each). The CDR3 extends over 13 amino acids. CDR1 SGHVS and CDR2 FQNEAQ come from the germline V gene. The V end lost 11 bases, the J end lost 4 bases, and 15 bases lay between the germline ends. DNA for the CDR3: TGTGCCCTTGGGGCAGACTATTACAATGAGCAGTTCTTC. Encoded protein: CALGADYYNEQFF.

The CDR3 nucleotides read TGTGCCAGCAGCTTACTAACTAGCGGGGGGCGCAGAGCAGATACGCAGTATTTT. Translation: CASSLLTSGGRRADTQYF. The V call is TRBV7-6, the J call TRBJ2-3; TRBD2 matches 12 bases. There are 18 residues in the CDR3. Germline V gene data show CDR1 as SGHVS and CDR2 as FNYEAQ. The junction had 10 bases not matched to a gene; V was cut back by 2 bases and J by 4 bases.

This clone was seen a single time. J is TRBJ2-7 and V is TRBV10-3, with a weak D call TRBD1 (6 bases). This CDR3 has 14 amino acids. Trimming stripped 3 bases from V and 4 bases from J, with 13 bases between. CDR1 and CDR2 (germline): ENHRY, SYGVKD. CDR3 loop: CAISDPGVRYEQYF. CDR3 DNA: TGTGCCATCAGTGATCCAGGGGTACGGTACGAGCAGTACTTC.

The genes are TRBV5-1 and TRBJ2-7; no definite D call. Germline V gives CDR1 SGHRS, CDR2 YFSETQ. The CDR3 has 14 amino acids. V was clipped by 3 bases and J by 2 bases, with 12 bases between them. CDR3 nucleotides: TGCGCCAGCAGCTCGGGCGGCATCCCCTACGAGCAGTACTTC. Encoded protein: CASSSGGIPYEQYF.

This clone was recorded once. The chain recombines TRBV10-3 with TRBJ2-1; perhaps TRBD2 as D (6 bases). With 0 bases removed from V and 0 bases from J, the gap between germline ends came to 9 bases. Per germline, CDR1 ENHRY and CDR2 SYGVKD. CDR3 length equals 16 residues. In DNA, the CDR3 is TGTGCCATCAGTGAGTCGCGCGGGATCTCCTACAATGAGCAGTTCTTC. Encoded protein: CAISESRGISYNEQFF.

This chain uses TRBV4-1 with TRBJ1-2; D is possibly TRBD1 (5 bases). The CDR3 is 15 amino acids. The ends were cut back, 2 bases at V and 4 bases at J, with 14 bases in the middle. CDR1 and CDR2 (germline): MGHRA, YSYEKL. The CDR3 DNA follows: TGCGCCAGCAGCCAACTTCAGGGTGAGGGCTATGGCTACACCTTC. Encoded protein: CASSQLQGEGYGYTF.

CDR3 in amino acids: CASSSRGGYYNEQFF. CDR3 coding DNA: TGTGCCAGCAGTTCTAGGGGGGGCTACTACAATGAGCAGTTCTTC. This chain uses TRBV28 with TRBJ2-1; perhaps TRBD2 as D (7 bases). CDR3 length: 15 amino acids. CDR1 MDHEN and CDR2 SYDVKM come from the germline V gene. V was pared by 4 bases and J by 3 bases, with 13 bases between.

The J gene is TRBJ1-1, the V gene TRBV7-9; TRBD1 aligns across 9 bases. J gave up 4 bases and V 8 bases, and 5 bases lay outside the gene matches. This CDR3 spans 13 amino acids. The V gene's germline CDR1 is SEHNR and CDR2 FQNEAQ (reference sequence). CDR3 region: CASLEQGATEAFF. DNA for the CDR3: TGTGCCAGCTTAGAACAGGGGGCCACTGAAGCTTTCTTT.

The J gene is TRBJ2-1, the V gene TRBV5-4; 8 positions match TRBD1. The V gene's germline CDR1 is SGHNT and CDR2 YYREEE (reference sequence). V trimming: 2 bases; J trimming: 8 bases; junction bases outside the gene matches: 6. The CDR3 is made up of 14 amino acids. CDR3 nucleotide sequence: TGTGCCAGCAGCTTCAACAGGGGGGTTGATGAGCAGTTCTTC. This sequence encodes CASSFNRGVDEQFF.

The CDR3 reads CASSYAMNTEAFF. DNA for the CDR3: TGTGCCAGCAGTTACGCCATGAACACTGAAGCTTTCTTT. The chain has TRBV6-6 and TRBJ1-1; D ambiguous. This CDR3 contains 13 residues. V was pared by 2 bases and J by 0 bases, with 4 bases between. Germline CDR1 and CDR2: MNHNY and SVGAGI (reference sequence).

The V gene is TRBV28, the J gene TRBJ1-4; a weak D match, TRBD1 (5 bases). Trimming pared 3 bases from V and 6 bases from J, leaving 11 bases between. This CDR3 spans 14 amino acids. Germline-derived CDR1 and CDR2 are MDHEN and SYDVKM. This chain's CDR3 is CASSFWGNDEKLFF. For the CDR3, the DNA is TGTGCCAGCAGTTTTTGGGGGAACGATGAAAAACTGTTTTTT.

The genes are TRBV10-3 and TRBJ2-7; 10 bases fit TRBD2. The CDR3 runs 20 residues. V lost 0 bases to trimming and J lost 0 bases; unmatched junction nucleotides: 14. Germline CDR1 and CDR2: ENHRY and SYGVKD. CDR3 sequence: CAISESRRGSPSGSSYEQYF. The CDR3 DNA sequence: TGTGCCATCAGTGAGTCTCGGAGGGGAAGTCCTAGCGGGAGCTCCTACGAGCAGTACTTC.

V is TRBV5-4 and J is TRBJ2-5; D perhaps matches TRBD2 (6 bases). CDR3 length: 17 residues. V shed 0 bases and J shed 1 base, with 16 bases lying between them. Looked up from germline, CDR1 is SGHNT and CDR2 is YYREEE (reference sequence). This CDR3 is CASSLDAGPNLQETQYF. DNA for the CDR3: TGTGCCAGCAGCTTGGACGCGGGGCCGAACCTCCAAGAGACCCAGTACTTC. The whole variable domain, filled in from reference TRBV5-4 and TRBJ2-5, reads ETGVTQSPTHLIKTRGQQVTLRCSSQSGHNTVSWYQQALGQGPQFIFQYYREEENGRGNFPPRFSGLQFPNYSSELNVNALELDDSALYLCASSLDAGPNLQETQYFGPGTRLLVL.

J is TRBJ2-7 and V is TRBV11-1; 10 nucleotides agree with TRBD2. The trim removed 2 bases at V and 2 bases at J, leaving 6 bases unmatched. CDR1 and CDR2 (germline): SGHAT, FQDESV (reference sequence). This CDR3 region has 16 residues. The CDR3: CASSLITSGTAYEQYF. The CDR3 coding sequence is TGTGCCAGCAGCTTAATCACTAGCGGGACGGCCTACGAGCAGTACTTC.

The CDR3 spells CAILRGNEQFF. As DNA, the CDR3 is TGTGCCATCCTAAGGGGGAATGAGCAGTTCTTC. The chain carries TRBV14 and TRBJ2-1; tentatively, D is TRBD1 (6 bases). Germline V gene data show CDR1 as SGHDN and CDR2 as FVKESK. The CDR3 has 11 residues. V lost 10 bases, J lost 7 bases, and 11 bases lay in between.

The chain employs TRBV19 and TRBJ2-7, with D possibly TRBD1 on 5 matching bases. The CDR3 covers 13 residues. Trimming shortened V by 6 bases and J by 5 bases, and 14 bases separated the two germline ends. Per germline, CDR1 LNHDA and CDR2 SQIVND (reference sequence). The CDR3 is CASRGKGLDEQYF. CDR3 nucleotides: TGTGCCAGTAGGGGGAAGGGGCTCGACGAGCAGTACTTC.

This chain joins TRBV5-1 and TRBJ2-1; no clear D. The CDR3 is 12 amino acids. Germline loops: CDR1 SGHRS, CDR2 YFSETQ. The V end was cut by 3 bases, the J end by 8 bases, with 9 bases between. The CDR3 protein is CASSSSPDEQFF. The CDR3 DNA is TGCGCCAGCAGCTCAAGCCCCGATGAGCAGTTCTTC.

The chain has TRBV27 and TRBJ1-4, with D possibly being TRBD1 (5 bases). The CDR3 runs to 19 residues. CDR1 is MNHEY and CDR2 is SMNVEV in the germline V gene (reference sequence). Between the trimmed V and J ends, which lost 6 bases and 0 bases, there was a span of 23 bases. CDR3 sequence reads: CASSRRDSKTSATNEKLFF. The CDR3 DNA follows: TGTGCCAGCAGCCGTCGTGACAGCAAGACTAGTGCAACTAATGAAAAACTGTTTTTT.

The rearrangement joins TRBV7-9 to TRBJ2-5, with TRBD2 identical over 13 bases. Unmatched junction bases numbered 6, after V lost 4 bases and J lost 1 base. The CDR3 extends over 17 amino acids. Germline values: CDR1 SEHNR, CDR2 FQNEAQ (reference sequence). The CDR3 DNA is TGTGCCAGCAGCTCCCGGACTAGCGGGAGTACCCAAGAGACCCAGTACTTC. It is translated as CASSSRTSGSTQETQYF.